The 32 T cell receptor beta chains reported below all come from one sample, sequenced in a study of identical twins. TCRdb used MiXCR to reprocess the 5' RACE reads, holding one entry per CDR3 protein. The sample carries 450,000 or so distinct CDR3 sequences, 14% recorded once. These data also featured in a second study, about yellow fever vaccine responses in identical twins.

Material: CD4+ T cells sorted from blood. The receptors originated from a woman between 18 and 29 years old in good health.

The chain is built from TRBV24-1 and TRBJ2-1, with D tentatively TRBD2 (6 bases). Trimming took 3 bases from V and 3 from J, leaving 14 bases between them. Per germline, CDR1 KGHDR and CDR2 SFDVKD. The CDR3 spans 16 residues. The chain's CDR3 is CATSDPGENGYNEQFF. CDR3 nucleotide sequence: TGTGCCACCAGTGATCCGGGGGAGAACGGCTACAATGAGCAGTTCTTC.

The CDR3 region has the DNA TGTGCCAGCAGTGATTGGACTAGCCAAGCATCAGATACGCAGTATTTT. Its translation is CASSDWTSQASDTQYF. The chain combines TRBV6-1 with TRBJ2-3; TRBD2 aligns across 8 bases. Germline CDR1 MNHNS, CDR2 SASEGT. V lost 3 bases, J lost 4 bases, and 9 bases stayed unmatched. CDR3 length: 16 residues.

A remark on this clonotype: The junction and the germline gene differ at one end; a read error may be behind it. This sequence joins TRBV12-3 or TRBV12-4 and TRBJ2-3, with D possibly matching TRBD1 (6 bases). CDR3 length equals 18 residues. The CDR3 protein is CACSLVYRTAISTDTQYF. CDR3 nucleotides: TGTGCCTGCAGTTTGGTATATAGGACAGCCATTAGCACAGATACGCAGTATTTT.

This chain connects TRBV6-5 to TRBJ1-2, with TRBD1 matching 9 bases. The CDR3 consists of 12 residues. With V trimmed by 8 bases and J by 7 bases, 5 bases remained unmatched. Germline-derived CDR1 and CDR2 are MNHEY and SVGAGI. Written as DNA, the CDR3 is TGTGCCAGCTCCGGACAGGGGACTGGCTACACCTTC. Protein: CASSGQGTGYTF.

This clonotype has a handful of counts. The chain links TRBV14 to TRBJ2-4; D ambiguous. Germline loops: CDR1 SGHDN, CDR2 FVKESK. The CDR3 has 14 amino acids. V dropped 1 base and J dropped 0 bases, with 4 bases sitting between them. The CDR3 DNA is TGTGCCAGCAGCCAAGGAGTAGCCAAAAACATTCAGTACTTC. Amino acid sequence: CASSQGVAKNIQYF. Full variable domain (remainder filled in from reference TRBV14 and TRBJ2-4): EAGVTQFPSHSVIEKGQTVTLRCDPISGHDNLYWYRRVMGKEIKFLLHFVKESKQDESGMPNNRFLAERTGGTYSTLKVQPAELEDSGVYFCASSQGVAKNIQYFGAGTRLSVL.

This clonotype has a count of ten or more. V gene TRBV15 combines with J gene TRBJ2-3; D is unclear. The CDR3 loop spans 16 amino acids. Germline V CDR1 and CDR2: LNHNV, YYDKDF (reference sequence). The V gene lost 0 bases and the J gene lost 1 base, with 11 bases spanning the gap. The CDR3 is CATSRDRGLGTDTQYF. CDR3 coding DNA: TGTGCCACCAGCAGAGATCGTGGCCTGGGCACAGATACGCAGTATTTT. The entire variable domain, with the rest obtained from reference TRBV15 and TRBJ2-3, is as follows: DAMVIQNPRYQVTQFGKPVTLSCSQTLNHNVMYWYQQKSSQAPKLLFHYYDKDFNNEADTPDNFQSRRPNTSFCFLDIRSPGLGDTAMYLCATSRDRGLGTDTQYFGPGTRLTVL.

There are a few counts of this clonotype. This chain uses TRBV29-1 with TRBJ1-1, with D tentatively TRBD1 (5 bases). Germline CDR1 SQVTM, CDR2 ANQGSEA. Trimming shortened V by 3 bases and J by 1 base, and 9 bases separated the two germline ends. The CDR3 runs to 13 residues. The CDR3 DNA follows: TGCAGCGTTGAGGGGGAGAGGAACACTGAAGCTTTCTTT. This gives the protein CSVEGERNTEAFF.

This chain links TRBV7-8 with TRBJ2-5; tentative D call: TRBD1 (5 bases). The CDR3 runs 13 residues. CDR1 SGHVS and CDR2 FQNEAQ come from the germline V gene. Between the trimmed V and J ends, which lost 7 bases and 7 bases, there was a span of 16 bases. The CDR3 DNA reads TGTGCCAGCAAGCCTCTTCCTCAGGGGACCCAGTACTTC. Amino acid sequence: CASKPLPQGTQYF.

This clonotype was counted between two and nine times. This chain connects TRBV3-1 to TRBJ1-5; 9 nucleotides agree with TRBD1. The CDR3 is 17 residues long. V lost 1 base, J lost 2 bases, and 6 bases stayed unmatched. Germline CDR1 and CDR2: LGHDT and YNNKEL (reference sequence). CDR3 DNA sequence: TGTGCCAGCAGCCAAGGACAGGGGGGAGAGGGCAATCAGCCCCAGCATTTT. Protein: CASSQGQGGEGNQPQHF.

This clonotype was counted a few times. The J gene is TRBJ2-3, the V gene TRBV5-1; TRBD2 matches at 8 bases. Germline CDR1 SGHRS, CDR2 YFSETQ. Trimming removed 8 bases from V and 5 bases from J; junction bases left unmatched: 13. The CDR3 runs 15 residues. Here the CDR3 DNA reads TGCGCCAGTCAACTCCGGGGGGGATTTGGAGATACGCAGTATTTT. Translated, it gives CASQLRGGFGDTQYF.

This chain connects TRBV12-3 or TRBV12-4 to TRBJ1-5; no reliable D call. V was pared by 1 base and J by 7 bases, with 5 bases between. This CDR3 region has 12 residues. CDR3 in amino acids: CASSLERQPQHF. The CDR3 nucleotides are TGTGCCAGCAGTTTAGAAAGACAGCCCCAGCATTTT.

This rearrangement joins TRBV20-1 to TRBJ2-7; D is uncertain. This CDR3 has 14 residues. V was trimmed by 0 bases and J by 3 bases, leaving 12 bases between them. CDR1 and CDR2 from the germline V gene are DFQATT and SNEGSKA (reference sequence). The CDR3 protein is CSARDRQNLYEQYF. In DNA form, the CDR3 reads TGCAGTGCTAGAGACAGGCAAAACCTCTACGAGCAGTACTTC.

CDR3 DNA sequence: TGTGCCAGCAGTGAAACGGGGGGTAAAAACATTCAGTACTTC. Translating it yields CASSETGGKNIQYF. The chain carries TRBV25-1 and TRBJ2-4; 7 nucleotides agree with TRBD2. The ends lost 2 bases at V and 4 bases at J; junction bases unmatched: 2. The CDR3 sequence is 14 residues long. Per the germline V gene, CDR1 is MGHDK and CDR2 is SYGVNS.

This CDR3 reads CATSRGPQGLGTEAFF. The CDR3 DNA reads as TGTGCCACCAGCAGAGGTCCGCAGGGTCTGGGCACTGAAGCTTTCTTT. This sequence joins TRBV15 and TRBJ1-1, with TRBD1 as a possible D gene (5 bases). Per the germline V gene, CDR1 is LNHNV and CDR2 is YYDKDF (reference sequence). The V end was cut by 1 base, the J end by 4 bases, with 16 bases between. This CDR3 region has 16 residues.

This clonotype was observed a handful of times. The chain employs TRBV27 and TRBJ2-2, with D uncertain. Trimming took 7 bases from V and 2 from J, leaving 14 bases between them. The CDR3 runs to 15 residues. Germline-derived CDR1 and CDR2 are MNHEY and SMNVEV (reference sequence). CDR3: CASNGLGQNTGELFF. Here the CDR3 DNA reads TGTGCCAGCAACGGTCTGGGCCAAAACACCGGGGAGCTGTTTTTT.

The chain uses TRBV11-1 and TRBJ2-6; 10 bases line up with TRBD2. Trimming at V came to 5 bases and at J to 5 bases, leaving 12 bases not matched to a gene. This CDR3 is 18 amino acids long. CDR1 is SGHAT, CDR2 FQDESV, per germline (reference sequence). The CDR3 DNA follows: TGTGCCAGCAGCCCCGGTGGAGCGGGAGGGCCACGGGCCAACGTCCTGACTTTC. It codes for CASSPGGAGGPRANVLTF.

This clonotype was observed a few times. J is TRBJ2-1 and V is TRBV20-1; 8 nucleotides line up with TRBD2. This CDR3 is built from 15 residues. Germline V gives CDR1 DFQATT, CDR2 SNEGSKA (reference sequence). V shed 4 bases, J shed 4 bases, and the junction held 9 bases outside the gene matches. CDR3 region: CSATRPSGRYNEQFF. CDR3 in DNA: TGCAGTGCTACCCGCCCTAGCGGGCGGTACAATGAGCAGTTCTTC.

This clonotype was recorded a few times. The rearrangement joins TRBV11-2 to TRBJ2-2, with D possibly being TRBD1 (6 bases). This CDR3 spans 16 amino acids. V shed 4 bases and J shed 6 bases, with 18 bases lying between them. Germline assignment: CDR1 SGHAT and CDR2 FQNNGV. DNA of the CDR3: TGTGCCAGCAGCTCTCCGGGCACGAAGGGGGCCGGGGAGCTGTTTTTT. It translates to CASSSPGTKGAGELFF.

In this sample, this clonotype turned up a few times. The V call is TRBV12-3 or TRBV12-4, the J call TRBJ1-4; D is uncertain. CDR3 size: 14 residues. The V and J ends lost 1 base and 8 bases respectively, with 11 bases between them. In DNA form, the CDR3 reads TGTGCCAGCAGTTTAGAACGGCCCCGCGAAAAACTGTTTTTT. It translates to CASSLERPREKLFF.

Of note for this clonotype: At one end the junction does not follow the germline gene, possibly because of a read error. The CDR3 loop reads CASSKTGTGGRPF. As DNA, the CDR3 is TGTGCCAGCAGCAAGACCGGGACAGGGGGCAGACCGTTC. The chain joins TRBV28 to TRBJ2-1; 12 positions agree with TRBD1. Germline loops: CDR1 MDHEN, CDR2 SYDVKM. The CDR3 totals 13 residues.

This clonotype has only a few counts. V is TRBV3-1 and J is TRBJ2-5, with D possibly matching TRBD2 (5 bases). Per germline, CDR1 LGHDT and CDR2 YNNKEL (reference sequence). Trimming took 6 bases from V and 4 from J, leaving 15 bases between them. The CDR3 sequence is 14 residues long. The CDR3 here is CASRNYGVRETQYF. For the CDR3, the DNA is TGTGCCAGCAGGAACTACGGGGTAAGAGAGACCCAGTACTTC.

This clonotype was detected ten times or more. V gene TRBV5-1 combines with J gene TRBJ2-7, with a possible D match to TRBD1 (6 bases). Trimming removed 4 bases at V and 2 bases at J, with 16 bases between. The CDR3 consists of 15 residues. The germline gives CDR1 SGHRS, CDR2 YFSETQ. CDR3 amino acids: CASSPYREITYEQYF. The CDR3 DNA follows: TGCGCCAGCAGCCCCTACAGGGAAATAACCTACGAGCAGTACTTC.

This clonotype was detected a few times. CDR3 region: CSARETLKSYEQYF. Written as DNA, the CDR3 is TGCAGTGCTAGAGAGACACTTAAGTCCTACGAGCAGTACTTC. V usage is TRBV20-1 and J usage is TRBJ2-7, with D unclear. Trimming shortened V by 0 bases and J by 1 base, and 10 bases separated the two germline ends. CDR3 length: 14 residues. Germline V gene sequence: CDR1 DFQATT, CDR2 SNEGSKA (reference sequence).

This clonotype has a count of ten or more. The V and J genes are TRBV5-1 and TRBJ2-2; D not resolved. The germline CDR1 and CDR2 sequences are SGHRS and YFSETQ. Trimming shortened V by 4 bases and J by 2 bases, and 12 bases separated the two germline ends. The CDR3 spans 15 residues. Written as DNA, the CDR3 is TGCGCCAGCAGCGCCTCGGCTCTCAACACCGGGGAGCTGTTTTTT. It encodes CASSASALNTGELFF.

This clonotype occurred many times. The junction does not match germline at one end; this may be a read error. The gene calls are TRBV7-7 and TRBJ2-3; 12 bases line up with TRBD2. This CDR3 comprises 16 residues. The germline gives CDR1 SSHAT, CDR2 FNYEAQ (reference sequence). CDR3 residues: CASSPGLAGNTDTQYF. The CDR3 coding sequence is TGTGCTAGCAGCCCAGGACTAGCGGGAAACACAGATACGCAGTATTTT.

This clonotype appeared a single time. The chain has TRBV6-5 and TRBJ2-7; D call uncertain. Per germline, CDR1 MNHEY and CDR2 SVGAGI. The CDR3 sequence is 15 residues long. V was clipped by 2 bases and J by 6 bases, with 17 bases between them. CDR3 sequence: CASSYPQAPPSEQYF. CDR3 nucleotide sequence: TGTGCCAGCAGTTACCCCCAGGCCCCTCCCTCCGAGCAGTACTTC.

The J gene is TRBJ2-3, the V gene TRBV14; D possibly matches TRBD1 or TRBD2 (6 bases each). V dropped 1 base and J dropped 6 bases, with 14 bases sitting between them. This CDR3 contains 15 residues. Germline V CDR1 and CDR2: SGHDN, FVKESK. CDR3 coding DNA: TGTGCCAGCAGCCAAGCCGGGGGCACAAGCGATACGCAGTATTTT. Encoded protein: CASSQAGGTSDTQYF.

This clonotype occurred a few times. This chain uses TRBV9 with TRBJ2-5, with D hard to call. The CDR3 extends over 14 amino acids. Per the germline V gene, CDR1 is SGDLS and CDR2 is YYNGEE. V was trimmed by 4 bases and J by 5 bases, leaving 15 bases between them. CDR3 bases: TGTGCCAGCAGCCCAACCACGGAACTCGAGACCCAGTACTTC. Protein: CASSPTTELETQYF.

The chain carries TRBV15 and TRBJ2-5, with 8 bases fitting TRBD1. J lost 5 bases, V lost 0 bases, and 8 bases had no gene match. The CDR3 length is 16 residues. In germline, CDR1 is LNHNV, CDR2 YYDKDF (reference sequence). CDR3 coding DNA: TGTGCCACCAGCAGAGATGGTGGAACAGGGGGGGAGACCCAGTACTTC. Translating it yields CATSRDGGTGGETQYF.

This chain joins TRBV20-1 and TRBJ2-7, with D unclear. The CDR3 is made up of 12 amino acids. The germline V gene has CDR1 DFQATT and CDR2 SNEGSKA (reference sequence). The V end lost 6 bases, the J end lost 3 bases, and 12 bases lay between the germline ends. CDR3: CSAPEGIYEQYF. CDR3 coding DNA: TGCAGTGCCCCCGAAGGGATCTACGAGCAGTACTTC.

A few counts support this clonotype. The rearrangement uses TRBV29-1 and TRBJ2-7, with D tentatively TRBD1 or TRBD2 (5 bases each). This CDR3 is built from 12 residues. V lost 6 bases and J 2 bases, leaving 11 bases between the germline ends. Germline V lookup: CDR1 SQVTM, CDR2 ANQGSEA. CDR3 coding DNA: TGCAGCGTGGGACCGACCCCCTACGAGCAGTACTTC. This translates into CSVGPTPYEQYF.

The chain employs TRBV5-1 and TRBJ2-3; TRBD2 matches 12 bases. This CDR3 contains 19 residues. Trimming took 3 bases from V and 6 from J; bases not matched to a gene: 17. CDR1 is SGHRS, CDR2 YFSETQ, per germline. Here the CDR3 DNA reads TGCGCCAGCAGCTACTCCACTAGGGGCTCTAGCGGGGGGGCGGATACGCAGTATTTT. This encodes CASSYSTRGSSGGADTQYF.